The entry below describes one TCR beta chain. Its antigen is as yet unknown. V was trimmed by 2 bases and J by 9 bases, leaving 8 bases between them. In germline, CDR1 is KGHSH, CDR2 LQKENI. The CDR3 contains 12 residues. These data belong to a study of T-cell reconstitution after alpha-beta-depleted transplantation in children. During its preparation, the TCRbeta library received unique molecular identifiers. TCRdb redid the calling of the PCR reads with MiXCR, one entry per CDR3 protein. The sample shows approximately 430,000 distinct CDR3 sequences, around 16% of them seen only once. Study-wide results and caveats: Some patients showed high day-60 TCRbeta diversity, which derived from surviving recipient T cells and thymic progenitors. By about two months after transplant, alpha-beta T cells reportedly arose from several hundred graft clones that had expanded. Newly generated T cells supplied most T-cell counts and diversity one year post-transplant.

The sequence was obtained from a boy under two years old who had a stem cell transplant for Wiskott-Aldrich syndrome, so the T cells may come from the graft donor. The input for sequencing was PBMCs, mostly from graft donor cells, taken 360 days after TCRalphabeta/CD19-depleted stem cell transplant. This sequence joins TRBV18 and TRBJ2-1; possible D gene TRBD2, 6 bases. This CDR3 is CASSPSSGEQFF. The DNA of the CDR3 is TGTGCCAGCTCACCAAGTAGCGGTGAGCAGTTCTTC.